Listed below are T cell receptor beta chains from one sample, sequenced in a study of chemoradiotherapy in HPV16-positive cancers. Clones were read by immunoSEQ multiplex PCR, and TCRdb kept only the in-frame ones, dropping some. The profile shows about 53,000 clones, over 85% of them singletons. The input for sequencing was blood, taken from a patient who underwent chemoradiotherapy. These receptors were obtained from a human donor with HPV-associated anogenital cancer. Both conserved end residues are part of each CDR3. A D gene is named only where the DNA matches it firmly. The size field is filled for only some rows; it gives once, few, many or a size class.

TRBD1 TRBJ1-6 TRBV30 NA CACHRGTGTLNSPLHF TGTGCCTGTCATAGGGGGACAGGGACCCTTAATTCACCCCTCCACTTT
NA TRBJ2-3 TRBV19 NA CASSNPGFDTQYF TGTGCCAGTAGTAACCCAGGGTTCGATACGCAGTATTTT
NA TRBJ2-1 TRBV6-6 NA CASSYLHEQFF TGTGCCAGCAGTTACCTCCATGAGCAGTTCTTC
NA TRBJ2-3 TRBV19 NA CASSIQQGGSTDTQYF TGTGCCAGTAGTATACAACAGGGTGGGAGCACAGATACGCAGTATTTT
TRBD2 TRBJ2-3 TRBV5-4 NA CASSPLGLAGADTDTQYF TGTGCCAGCAGCCCCCTGGGACTAGCGGGGGCCGACACAGATACGCAGTATTTT
TRBD2 TRBJ2-3 TRBV5-1 NA CASSLAGAAGVDYTDTQYF TGCGCCAGCAGCTTGGCGGGGGCAGCGGGGGTGGACTATACAGATACGCAGTATTTT
TRBD1 TRBJ1-2 TRBV7-9 NA CASSPQGGPLGGYTF TGTGCCAGCAGCCCCCAGGGGGGTCCCCTAGGAGGCTACACCTTC
NA TRBJ2-5 TRBV4-1 once CASSQEGREETQYF TGCGCCAGCAGCCAAGAAGGTAGGGAAGAGACCCAGTACTTC
TRBD1 TRBJ1-5 TRBV30 NA CASGQGGQPQHF TGTGCCTCGGGACAGGGAGGACAGCCCCAGCATTTT
NA TRBJ2-1 TRBV11-2 NA CASSLDKWGEQFF TGTGCCAGCAGCTTAGATAAATGGGGTGAGCAGTTCTTC
TRBD2 TRBJ2-1 TRBV9 NA CASSLGPLAGDNEQFF TGTGCCAGCAGCTTAGGCCCCCTAGCGGGAGATAATGAGCAGTTCTTC
NA TRBJ1-1 TRBV5-4 NA CASSLRGAPTEAFF TGTGCCAGCAGCTTGCGGGGGGCGCCCACTGAAGCTTTCTTT
NA TRBJ2-5 TRBV14 few CASSHFLAPREETQYF TGTGCCAGCAGTCATTTTTTGGCCCCCCGGGAGGAGACCCAGTACTTC
NA TRBJ2-7 TRBV6-5 NA CASSELGNEQYF TGTGCCAGCAGTGAATTGGGGAACGAGCAGTACTTC
TRBD1 TRBJ2-1 TRBV19 NA CASSIYRDREGEQFF TGTGCCAGTAGTATCTACCGGGACAGGGAGGGTGAGCAGTTCTTC
NA TRBJ2-2 TRBV6-5 NA CASQAGANTGELFF TGTGCCAGTCAGGCAGGGGCGAACACCGGGGAGCTGTTTTTT
NA TRBJ2-2 TRBV5-5 NA CASSLAPPGRASTGELFF TGTGCCAGCAGCTTGGCCCCCCCTGGCAGGGCCAGCACCGGGGAGCTGTTTTTT
NA TRBJ2-5 TRBV28 NA CASSLIGSETQYF TGTGCCAGCAGTTTAATAGGTTCAGAGACCCAGTACTTC
TRBD1 TRBJ1-2 TRBV19 NA CASSFPGQGAGYGYTF TGTGCCAGTAGTTTCCCGGGACAGGGGGCAGGCTATGGCTACACCTTC
NA TRBJ1-2 TRBV5-1 NA CASSSSGVGGYTF TGCGCCAGCAGCTCTTCAGGGGTCGGAGGCTACACCTTC
NA TRBJ1-1 TRBV7-8 NA CASFRRNTEAFF TGTGCCAGCTTTCGAAGGAACACTGAAGCTTTCTTT
NA TRBJ2-3 TRBV19 NA CASSPPRSSLSTDTQYF TGTGCCAGTAGTCCCCCTCGGTCTAGCCTTAGCACAGATACGCAGTATTTT
NA TRBJ2-3 TRBV2 once CASGRSTDTQYF TGTGCCAGCGGCCGCAGCACAGATACGCAGTATTTT
NA TRBJ2-1 TRBV10-2 NA CASSERSGSYNEQFF TGCGCCAGCAGTGAGAGGAGCGGTTCCTACAATGAGCAGTTCTTC
NA TRBJ1-1 TRBV7-9 NA CASSPVNTEAFF TGTGCCAGCAGCCCAGTGAACACTGAAGCTTTCTTT
NA TRBJ1-2 TRBV6-6 NA CASSYNAAYGYTF TGTGCCAGCAGTTACAATGCCGCTTATGGCTACACCTTC
NA TRBJ1-5 TRBV30 NA CAWSGTHNQPQHF TGTGCCTGGTCGGGGACTCACAATCAGCCCCAGCATTTT
NA TRBJ2-7 TRBV5-5 NA CASSPSDRTYEQYF TGTGCCAGCAGCCCCTCGGACAGAACCTACGAGCAGTACTTC
TRBD2 TRBJ2-1 TRBV7-3 NA CASSLATSVTYNEQFF TGTGCCAGCAGCTTGGCGACTAGCGTAACCTACAATGAGCAGTTCTTC
NA TRBJ1-1 TRBV7-3 NA CASSPQGNTEAFF TGTGCCAGCAGCCCCCAGGGAAACACTGAAGCTTTCTTT
TRBD2 TRBJ2-7 TRBV6-5 NA CASRTGLAGAEQYF TGTGCCAGCAGGACAGGACTAGCGGGGGCCGAGCAGTACTTC
TRBD2 TRBJ2-2 TRBV2 NA CASRRGLVGVPGELFF TGTGCCAGCAGGCGGGGACTAGTAGGGGTCCCCGGGGAGCTGTTTTTT
NA TRBJ2-7 TRBV19 NA CASSSPTPRYEQYF TGTGCCAGTAGTTCCCCGACCCCGCGCTACGAGCAGTACTTC
NA TRBJ1-2 TRBV6-5 medium-sized CASSYSGVPNYGYTF TGTGCCAGCAGTTACTCGGGCGTTCCGAACTATGGCTACACCTTC
NA TRBJ2-7 TRBV7-2 NA CASSSDGEQYF TGTGCCAGCAGCTCCGACGGGGAGCAGTACTTC
TRBD1 TRBJ2-7 TRBV7-2 NA CASSSKDRGRYEQYF TGTGCCAGCAGCTCCAAGGACAGGGGGCGTTACGAGCAGTACTTC
NA TRBJ1-3 TRBV6-5 NA CASSYSQYGNTIYF TGTGCCAGCAGTTACTCACAGTATGGAAACACCATATATTTT
TRBD1 TRBJ2-7 TRBV4-3 NA CASSQDRDRGAYEQYF TGCGCCAGCAGCCAAGATAGGGACAGGGGCGCCTACGAGCAGTACTTC
NA TRBJ1-4 TRBV25-1 NA CASSEPDRLGNEKLFF TGTGCCAGCAGTGAGCCCGACAGGCTGGGCAATGAAAAACTGTTTTTT
NA TRBJ2-2 TRBV18 NA CASSPRTGELFF TGTGCCAGCTCACCCCGGACCGGGGAGCTGTTTTTT
NA TRBJ2-2 TRBV7-3 NA CASSLLASTGELFF TGTGCCAGCAGCTTGTTAGCCTCCACCGGGGAGCTGTTTTTT
TRBD2 TRBJ2-5 TRBV5-4 NA CASSLGSSGGELVKTQYF TGTGCCAGCAGCCTGGGGTCTAGCGGGGGGGAACTGGTGAAGACCCAGTACTTC
NA TRBJ1-1 TRBV13 NA CASSLGGGGNTEAFF TGTGCCAGCAGCTTAGGGGGCGGAGGGAACACTGAAGCTTTCTTT
NA TRBJ1-6 TRBV5-1 NA CASSLPVGLGNSPLHF TGCGCCAGCAGCCTCCCGGTGGGGTTGGGGAATTCACCCCTCCACTTT
TRBD2 TRBJ2-1 TRBV19 NA CASSIGTGGYNEQFF TGTGCCAGTAGTATAGGAACGGGAGGGTACAATGAGCAGTTCTTC
NA TRBJ2-4 TRBV6-6 NA CASRDNRVKNIQYF TGTGCCAGCAGAGACAACCGCGTGAAAAACATTCAGTACTTC
NA TRBJ2-7 TRBV9 NA CASSPSSFSYEQYF TGTGCCAGCAGCCCGAGTTCCTTCTCCTACGAGCAGTACTTC
NA TRBJ2-1 TRBV5-1 few CASSPLGGPTGRYNEQFF TGCGCCAGCAGCCCCCTCGGGGGGCCGACGGGTCGGTACAATGAGCAGTTCTTC
NA TRBJ2-2 TRBV19 NA CASIRDASNTGELFF TGTGCCAGTATCCGGGACGCCTCGAACACCGGGGAGCTGTTTTTT
NA TRBJ2-7 TRBV11-2 NA CASSLDPPGRGGREQYF TGTGCCAGCAGCTTAGACCCCCCAGGGAGGGGGGGTCGGGAGCAGTACTTC
NA TRBJ2-2 TRBV7-6 once CASSLGFSGELFF TGTGCCAGCAGCTTAGGTTTCTCCGGGGAGCTGTTTTTT